These 19 T cell receptor beta chains were all obtained from the same sample, sequenced in a study of CD8+CD57+ T cells in acquired aplastic anemia. For CDR3 and TCR beta VDJ profiling, genomic DNA was the template used. TCRdb fed the reads into MiXCR, producing one record per CDR3 protein. The profile covers about 190,000 distinct CDR3 sequences, with about 53% appearing a single time and approximately 15% taken by the ten largest. The sequenced sample consisted of sorted CD4+, CD8+, or CD8+CD57+ T cells (not recorded which) from PBMCs. The source is a human donor in good health, serving as a control.

Ten or more counts support this clonotype. This rearrangement joins TRBV7-2 to TRBJ2-3, with TRBD2 matching 11 bases. Unmatched junction bases numbered 7, after V lost 0 bases and J lost 5 bases. Germline V gene sequence: CDR1 SGHTA, CDR2 FQGNSA. The CDR3 is 17 amino acids. CDR3 sequence (DNA): TGTGCCAGCAGCTTAGCGGGGACTAGCGGACTTCGAGATACGCAGTATTTT. Amino acids: CASSLAGTSGLRDTQYF. Filled out from reference TRBV7-2 and TRBJ2-3, the complete variable domain reads GAGVSQSPSNKVTEKGKDVELRCDPISGHTALYWYRQSLGQGLEFLIYFQGNSAPDKSGLPSDRFSAERTGGSVSTLTIQRTQQEDSAVYLCASSLAGTSGLRDTQYFGPGTRLTVL.

This clonotype was found many times. The CDR3 sequence: CASSARGQRGETQYF. The CDR3 DNA is TGTGCCAGCAGTGCCAGGGGGCAGCGTGGAGAGACCCAGTACTTC. V and J are TRBV6-1 and TRBJ2-5, with 8 positions matching TRBD1. Per the germline V gene, CDR1 is MNHNS and CDR2 is SASEGT. The junction had 8 bases not matched to a gene; V was cut back by 4 bases and J by 4 bases. This CDR3 has 15 amino acids.

Many counts were recorded for this clonotype. This chain links TRBV12-3 or TRBV12-4 with TRBJ2-3; 9 nucleotides agree with TRBD2. The CDR3 is 14 residues long. Germline trimming cut 7 bases from V and 4 bases from J; bases unmatched to any gene: 6. CDR3 sequence reads: CASTSGVNSDTQYF. In DNA form, the CDR3 reads TGTGCCAGCACTAGCGGGGTGAATTCAGATACGCAGTATTTT.

Comment on this clonotype: A much bigger clone sits one base away, suggesting this may be a read error. The conserved phenylalanine or tryptophan is not found at the CDR3 terminus, so this likely reflects a read error. The chain joins TRBV4-1 to TRBJ1-6; D uncertain. This CDR3 has 15 residues. V dropped 0 bases and J dropped 7 bases, with 10 bases sitting between them. The germline gives CDR1 MGHRA, CDR2 YSYEKL. The CDR3 loop reads CASSQDGTVNSPLHL. In DNA form, the CDR3 reads TGCGCCAGCAGCCAAGATGGTACGGTAAATTCACCCCTCCACTTG.

V and J are TRBV20-1 and TRBJ2-3; a possible D gene is TRBD1 (5 bases). Germline CDR1 reads DFQATT; CDR2 reads SNEGSKA (reference sequence). CDR3 size: 12 residues. V was trimmed by 5 bases and J by 6 bases, leaving 12 bases between them. In DNA, the CDR3 is TGCAGTGCTCAACAGGCCCGGGATACGCAGTATTTT. It is translated as CSAQQARDTQYF.

This clonotype is a singleton in its sample. The rearrangement uses TRBV25-1 and TRBJ2-5; D might be TRBD2 (6 bases). Germline assignment: CDR1 MGHDK and CDR2 SYGVNS. This CDR3 has 15 residues. Trimming shortened V by 5 bases and J by 7 bases, and 20 bases separated the two germline ends. CDR3 in amino acids: CASSLGPLLGGTQYF. For the CDR3, the DNA is TGTGCCAGCAGTCTCGGGCCGCTGCTGGGGGGGACCCAGTACTTC.

This clonotype was counted ten times or more. Here the CDR3 DNA reads TGTGCCAGCAGTTATTCCACAGGGAGCGATGGCTACACCTTC. It specifies CASSYSTGSDGYTF. This chain connects TRBV6-5 to TRBJ1-2, with D perhaps matching TRBD1 (6 bases). CDR3 size: 14 residues. Per the germline V gene, CDR1 is MNHEY and CDR2 is SVGAGI. Trimming left V 3 bases short and J 6 bases short, with 14 bases between.

This clonotype was recorded many times. J is TRBJ1-2 and V is TRBV20-1; D is undetermined. V was shortened by 2 bases and J by 2 bases, with 12 bases between the two germline ends. The germline V gene encodes CDR1 DFQATT and CDR2 SNEGSKA (reference sequence). The CDR3 has 14 residues. CDR3 in amino acids: CSARPAGGNYGYTF. The CDR3 nucleotides read TGCAGTGCTAGACCAGCAGGAGGGAACTATGGCTACACCTTC.

This chain connects TRBV10-3 to TRBJ2-3; either TRBD1 or TRBD2 may supply D (5 bases each). Per germline, CDR1 ENHRY and CDR2 SYGVKD. The CDR3 consists of 14 residues. V was shortened by 8 bases and J by 1 base, with 13 bases between the two germline ends. The CDR3 DNA is TGTGCCATCCGGGGCCACACGCGCACAGATACGCAGTATTTT. Its translation: CAIRGHTRTDTQYF.

The rearrangement joins TRBV11-3 to TRBJ2-3; TRBD2 aligns across 8 bases. Per the germline V gene, CDR1 is SGHNT and CDR2 is YENEEA. J gave up 4 bases and V 2 bases, and 2 bases lay outside the gene matches. CDR3 size: 14 residues. The CDR3 DNA is TGTGCCAGCAGCTTATCCGGGGGGGCAGATACGCAGTATTTT. This sequence encodes CASSLSGGADTQYF.

This clonotype was counted once. The rearrangement uses TRBV7-3 and TRBJ2-1; D gene uncertain. This CDR3 spans 14 amino acids. Germline V gene data show CDR1 as SGHTA and CDR2 as FQGTGA. V lost 6 bases, J lost 6 bases, and 15 bases lay in between. The DNA for the CDR3 is TGTGCCAGCAGTTCGCTCGGGTCCCGCAATGAGCAGTTCTTC. Its translation is CASSSLGSRNEQFF.

The V call is TRBV12-3 or TRBV12-4, the J call TRBJ2-5, with a weak D call TRBD2 (5 bases). This CDR3 region has 11 residues. Deletions cut 4 bases from V and 7 bases from J, with 7 bases between. The CDR3 sequence is CASSSAGTQYF. CDR3 in DNA: TGTGCCAGCAGTTCTGCGGGGACCCAGTACTTC.

The rearrangement uses TRBV15 and TRBJ1-4; the D gene is possibly TRBD1 (5 bases). Germline V lookup: CDR1 LNHNV, CDR2 YYDKDF (reference sequence). V lost 0 bases and J 8 bases, leaving 13 bases between the germline ends. CDR3 size: 15 residues. The CDR3 loop is CATSRDRRGGEKLFF. The CDR3 DNA is TGTGCCACCAGCAGAGATCGGCGGGGCGGGGAAAAACTGTTTTTT.

This clonotype was detected a few times. As DNA, the CDR3 is TGTGCCAGCAGTGAAGCGGGGAGCGGGAGTGGGTACGAGCAGTACGTC. Translating it yields CASSEAGSGSGYEQYV. V and J are TRBV2 and TRBJ2-7; 8 nucleotides agree with TRBD2. Germline-derived CDR1 and CDR2 are SNHLY and FYNNEI. The CDR3 has 16 amino acids. After removal of 0 bases from V and 4 bases from J, the junction contained 8 bases not matched to a gene.

The V and J genes are TRBV5-1 and TRBJ1-2, with D possibly TRBD1 on 6 matching bases. The CDR3 runs to 11 residues. Trimming removed 4 bases at V and 10 bases at J, with 11 bases between. Germline CDR1 SGHRS, CDR2 YFSETQ. The CDR3 DNA reads as TGCGCCAGCAGCCAAGGGGGGGTCTACACCTTC. The encoded protein is CASSQGGVYTF. The variable domain in full, with the rest retrieved from reference TRBV5-1 and TRBJ1-2, is KAGVTQTPRYLIKTRGQQVTLSCSPISGHRSVSWYQQTPGQGLQFLFEYFSETQRNKGNFPGRFSGRQFSNSRSEMNVSTLELGDSALYLCASSQGGVYTFGSGTRLTVV.

This clonotype came up many times. This chain links TRBV12-3 or TRBV12-4 with TRBJ2-6; 9 bases fit TRBD1. This CDR3 is 14 amino acids long. The V segment lost 8 bases and the J segment 12 bases; nucleotides outside the gene matches: 11. The CDR3 nucleotides are TGTGCCAGCTCCCCAACGGGACAGGGTCTCGTCCTGACTTTC. Translation gives CASSPTGQGLVLTF.

This chain uses TRBV7-2 with TRBJ2-7, with 13 bases identical to TRBD2. Germline CDR1 SGHTA, CDR2 FQGNSA. The trim removed 4 bases at V and 7 bases at J, leaving 7 bases unmatched. This CDR3 is 15 amino acids long. For the CDR3, the DNA is TGTGCCAGCAGCTCTACTAGCGGGGGGGACAATGAGCAGTACTTC. Protein sequence: CASSSTSGGDNEQYF. The full variable domain, its missing parts supplied by reference TRBV7-2 and TRBJ2-7, is GAGVSQSPSNKVTEKGKDVELRCDPISGHTALYWYRQSLGQGLEFLIYFQGNSAPDKSGLPSDRFSAERTGGSVSTLTIQRTQQEDSAVYLCASSSTSGGDNEQYFGPGTRLTVT.

The V gene is TRBV20-1, the J gene TRBJ1-2; 11 nucleotides agree with TRBD1. The J segment lost 8 bases and the V segment lost 6 bases, leaving 17 bases of the junction unmatched. Germline V CDR1 and CDR2: DFQATT, SNEGSKA (reference sequence). The CDR3 loop spans 16 amino acids. The CDR3 nucleotides are TGCAGTGCAAAAGGGGGACAGGGGGGGCAACGGCAAGGCTACACCTTC. It encodes CSAKGGQGGQRQGYTF.

On this clonotype: Germline is not matched at one junction end, which may reflect a read error. The chain combines TRBV10-3 with TRBJ2-5, with 8 positions matching TRBD1. Germline CDR1 ENHRY, CDR2 SYGVKD. The CDR3 covers 14 residues. CDR3 sequence (DNA): TGTGCCTTCAGTGGGCTGACAGGGGTTGAGACCCAGTACTTC. Amino acid sequence: CAFSGLTGVETQYF.